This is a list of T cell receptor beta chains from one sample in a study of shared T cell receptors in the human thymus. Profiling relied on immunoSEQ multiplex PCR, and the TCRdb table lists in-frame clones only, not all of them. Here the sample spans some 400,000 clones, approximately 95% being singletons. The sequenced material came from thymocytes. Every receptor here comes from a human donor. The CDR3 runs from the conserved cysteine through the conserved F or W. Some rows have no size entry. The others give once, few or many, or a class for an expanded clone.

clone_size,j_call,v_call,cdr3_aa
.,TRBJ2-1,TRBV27,CASSSRQGAYNEQFF
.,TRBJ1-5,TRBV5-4,CARAGQNSNQPQHF
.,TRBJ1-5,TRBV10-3,CAISESRTGVNQPQHF
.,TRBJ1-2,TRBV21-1,CASSKVGENYGYTF
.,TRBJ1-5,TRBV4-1,CASSQDPNLSNQPQHF
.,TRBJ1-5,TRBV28,CASSLFSRGGNQPQHF
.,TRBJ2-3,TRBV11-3,CASSYGGRPAGDTQYF
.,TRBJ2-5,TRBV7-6,CASSLVRDRGPQETQYF
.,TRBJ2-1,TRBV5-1,CASSLLGAGARYNEQFF
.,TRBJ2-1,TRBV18,CASSPPGLAGFPGFF
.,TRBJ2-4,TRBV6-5,CASSHGLVANIQYF
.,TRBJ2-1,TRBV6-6,CASRNGGIASYNEQFF
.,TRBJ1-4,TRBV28,CASSLPPRYGDEKLFF
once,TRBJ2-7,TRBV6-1,CASSEESRRGYYEQYF
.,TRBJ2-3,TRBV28,CASSFGHTQYF
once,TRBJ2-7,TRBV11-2,CASSPNGYEQYF
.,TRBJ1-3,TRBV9,CASTPDSGNTIYF
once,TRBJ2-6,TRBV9,CASSPPWANVLTF
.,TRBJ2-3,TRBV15,CATSRTSGSTDTQYF
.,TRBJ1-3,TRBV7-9,CASSSPQGGNTIYF
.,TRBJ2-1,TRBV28,CASSFGKPKQGAVINEQFF
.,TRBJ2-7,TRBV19,CASSLGFPGYEQYF
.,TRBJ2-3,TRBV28,CASKRLNRDTDTQYF
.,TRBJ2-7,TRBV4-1,CASSLGGELCEQYF
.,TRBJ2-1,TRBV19,CASRESGRTHNEQFF
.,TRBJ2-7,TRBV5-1,CASSLNRYDEQYF
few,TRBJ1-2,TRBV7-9,CASSRVLEGYGYTF
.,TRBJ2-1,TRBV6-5,CASRGRTEQFF
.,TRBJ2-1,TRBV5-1,CASSQTSGRALGCEQFF
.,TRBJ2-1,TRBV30,CASGVPLAGWPNEQFF
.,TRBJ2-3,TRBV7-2,CASRLLQGIGTDTQYF
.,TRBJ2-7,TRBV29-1,CSVEAGPSYEQYF
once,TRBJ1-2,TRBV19,CASSILQGPSYGYTF
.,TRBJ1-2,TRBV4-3,CASSQEGGPAGDYGYTF
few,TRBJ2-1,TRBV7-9,CASSPPSGTRGNEQFF
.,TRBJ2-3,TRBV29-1,CSVEGLGGTDTQYF
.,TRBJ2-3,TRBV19,CASMYRFSTDTQYF
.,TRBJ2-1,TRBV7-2,CASSFPGLAEEQFF
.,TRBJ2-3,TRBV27,CASSPTGVSDTQYF
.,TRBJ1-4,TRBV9,CASSPWTGRGRDNEKLFF